Described below is a single T cell receptor beta chain sequence and its context. Antigen unknown. The data originate from a study of cytomegalovirus exposure and HLA in healthy donors. Regarding the study as a whole: It was shown in a later analysis that HLA-associated TCR beta chains were more clonally expanded than other, equally common chains. Published work reported that the classifier diagnosed cytomegalovirus status with high specificity and sensitivity.

The PCR contained 60 Vbeta and 13 Jbeta primers. Method: immunoSEQ multiplex PCR; TCRdb's copy keeps in-frame clones and lacks some. The table lists about 170,000 clones, roughly 80% of them singletons. This TCR derives from a woman in her forties or fifties in good health and CMV-seropositive. The sequenced sample was PBMCs.

The CDR3 coding sequence is TGTGCCAGTGGGCAGTCCCACTACAATGAGCAGTTCTTC. Its protein is CASGQSHYNEQFF. J is TRBJ2-1 and V is TRBV6-5; D unclear. The CDR3 contains 13 residues. The V end lost 9 bases, the J end lost 3 bases, and 12 bases lay between the germline ends. Germline CDR1 is MNHEY and CDR2 is SVGAGI.